The 2 T cell receptor beta chains reported below all come from one sample, sequenced in a study of blood T cell repertoires in COVID-19. Generated by immunoSEQ multiplex PCR, the TCRdb table keeps only in-frame clones and is missing some. The sample carries 390,000 or so clones, 85% to 90% recorded once. Sequenced sample: PBMCs or T cells enriched from blood (not recorded which). Every receptor here comes from a woman in her 50s who had recovered from COVID-19.

The J gene is TRBJ1-6, the V gene TRBV30; possibly TRBD1 for D (6 bases). Germline CDR1 and CDR2: GTSNPN and SVGIG (reference sequence). The CDR3 totals 13 residues. Deletions cut 3 bases from V and 7 bases from J, with 10 bases between. The CDR3 nucleotides are TGTGCCTGGAGGGACAGCTCCAATTCACCCCTCCACTTT. The encoded protein is CAWRDSSNSPLHF.

The chain uses TRBV2 and TRBJ1-1, with no clear D. The CDR3 is 11 residues long. The V gene's germline CDR1 is SNHLY and CDR2 FYNNEI. Trimming removed 6 bases from V and 3 bases from J, with 5 bases in between. The CDR3: CASRQHTEAFF. The DNA of the CDR3 is TGTGCCAGCAGACAGCACACTGAAGCTTTCTTT.